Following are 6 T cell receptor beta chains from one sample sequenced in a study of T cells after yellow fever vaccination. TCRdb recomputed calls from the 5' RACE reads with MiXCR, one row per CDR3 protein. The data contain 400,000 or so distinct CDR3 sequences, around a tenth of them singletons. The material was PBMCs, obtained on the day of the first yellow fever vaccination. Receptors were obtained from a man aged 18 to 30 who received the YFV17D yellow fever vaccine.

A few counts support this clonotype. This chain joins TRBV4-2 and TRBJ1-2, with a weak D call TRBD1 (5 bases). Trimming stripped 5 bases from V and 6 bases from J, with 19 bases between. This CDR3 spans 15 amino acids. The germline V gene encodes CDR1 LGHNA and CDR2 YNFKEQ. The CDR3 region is CASSFRDSRMDGYTF. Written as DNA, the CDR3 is TGTGCCAGCAGCTTCCGGGACTCCAGAATGGATGGCTACACCTTC.

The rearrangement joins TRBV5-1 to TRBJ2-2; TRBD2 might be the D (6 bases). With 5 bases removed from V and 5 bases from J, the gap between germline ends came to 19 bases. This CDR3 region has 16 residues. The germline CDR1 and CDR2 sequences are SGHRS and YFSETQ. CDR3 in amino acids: CASRASVGGRTGELFF. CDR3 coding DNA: TGCGCCAGCAGGGCCAGCGTGGGGGGACGGACCGGGGAGCTGTTTTTT.

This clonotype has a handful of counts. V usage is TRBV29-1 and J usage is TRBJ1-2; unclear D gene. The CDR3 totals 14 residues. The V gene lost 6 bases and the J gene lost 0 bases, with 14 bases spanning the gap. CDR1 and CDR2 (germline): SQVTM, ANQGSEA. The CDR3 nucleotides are TGCAGCGTAGGAGGAAGGCAGACTAACTATGGCTACACCTTC. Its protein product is CSVGGRQTNYGYTF.

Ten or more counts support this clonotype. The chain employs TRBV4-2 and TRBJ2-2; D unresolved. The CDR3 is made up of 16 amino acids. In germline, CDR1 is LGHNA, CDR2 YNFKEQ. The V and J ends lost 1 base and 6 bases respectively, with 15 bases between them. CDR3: CASSQVPSRFAGELFF. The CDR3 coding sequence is TGTGCCAGCAGCCAAGTTCCTAGTAGATTCGCCGGGGAGCTGTTTTTT.

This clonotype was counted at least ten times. The CDR3 loop reads CASSPGTSGIIYF. As DNA, the CDR3 is TGTGCCAGCAGCCCGGGGACTAGTGGAATAATATACTTC. The chain links TRBV4-2 to TRBJ2-4; 8 bases agree with TRBD2. The germline gives CDR1 LGHNA, CDR2 YNFKEQ. The junction had 12 bases not matched to a gene; V was cut back by 4 bases and J by 16 bases. The CDR3 contains 13 residues.

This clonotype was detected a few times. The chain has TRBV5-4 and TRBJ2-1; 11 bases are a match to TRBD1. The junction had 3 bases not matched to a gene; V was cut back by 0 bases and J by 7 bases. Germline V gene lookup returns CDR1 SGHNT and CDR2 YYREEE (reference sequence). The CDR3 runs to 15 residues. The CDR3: CASSLGGTGGNEQFF. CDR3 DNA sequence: TGTGCCAGCAGCTTGGGCGGGACAGGGGGGAATGAGCAGTTCTTC.